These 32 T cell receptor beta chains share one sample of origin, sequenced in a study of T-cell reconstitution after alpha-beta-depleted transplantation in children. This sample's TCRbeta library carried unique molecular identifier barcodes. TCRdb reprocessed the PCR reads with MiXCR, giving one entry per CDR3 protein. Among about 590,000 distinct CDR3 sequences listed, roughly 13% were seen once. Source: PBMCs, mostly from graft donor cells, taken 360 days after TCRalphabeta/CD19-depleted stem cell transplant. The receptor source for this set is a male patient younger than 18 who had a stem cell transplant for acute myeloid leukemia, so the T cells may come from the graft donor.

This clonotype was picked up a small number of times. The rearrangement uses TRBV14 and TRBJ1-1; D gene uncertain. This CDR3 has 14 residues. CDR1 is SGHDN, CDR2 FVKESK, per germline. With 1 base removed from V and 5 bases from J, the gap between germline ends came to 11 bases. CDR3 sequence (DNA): TGTGCCAGCAGCCAAGGTGGCCGAGGGACTGAAGCTTTCTTT. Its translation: CASSQGGRGTEAFF.

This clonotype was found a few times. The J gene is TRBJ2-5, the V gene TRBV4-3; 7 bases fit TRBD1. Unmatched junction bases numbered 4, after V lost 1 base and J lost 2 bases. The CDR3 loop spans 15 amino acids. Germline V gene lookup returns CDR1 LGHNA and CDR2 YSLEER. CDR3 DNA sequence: TGCGCCAGCAGCCAAGCTGACAGGGTGCAAGAGACCCAGTACTTC. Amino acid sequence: CASSQADRVQETQYF.

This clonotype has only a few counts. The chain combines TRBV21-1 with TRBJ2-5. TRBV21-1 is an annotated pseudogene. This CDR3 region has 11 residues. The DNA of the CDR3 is TGTGCCAGCAGCCGCTGGGTGACCCAGTACTTC. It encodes CASSRWVTQYF.

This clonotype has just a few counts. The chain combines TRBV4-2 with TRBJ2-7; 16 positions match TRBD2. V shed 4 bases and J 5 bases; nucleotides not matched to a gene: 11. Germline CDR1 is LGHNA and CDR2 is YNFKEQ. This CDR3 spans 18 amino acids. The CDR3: CASSPPGLAGGPSNEQYF. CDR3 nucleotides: TGTGCCAGCAGCCCCCCGGGACTAGCGGGAGGGCCATCTAACGAGCAGTACTTC.

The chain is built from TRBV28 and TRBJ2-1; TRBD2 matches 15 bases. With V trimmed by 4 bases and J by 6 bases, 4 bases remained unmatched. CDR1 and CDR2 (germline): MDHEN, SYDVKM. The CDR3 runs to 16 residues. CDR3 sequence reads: CASSSGTSGRCNEQFF. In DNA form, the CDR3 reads TGTGCCAGCAGTTCGGGGACTAGCGGGAGGTGCAATGAGCAGTTCTTC.

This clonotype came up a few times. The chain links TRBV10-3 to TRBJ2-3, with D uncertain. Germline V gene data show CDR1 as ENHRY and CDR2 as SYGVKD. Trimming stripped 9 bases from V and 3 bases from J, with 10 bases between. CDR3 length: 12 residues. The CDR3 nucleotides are TGTGCCATGTCCGGATCAACAGATACGCAGTATTTT. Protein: CAMSGSTDTQYF.

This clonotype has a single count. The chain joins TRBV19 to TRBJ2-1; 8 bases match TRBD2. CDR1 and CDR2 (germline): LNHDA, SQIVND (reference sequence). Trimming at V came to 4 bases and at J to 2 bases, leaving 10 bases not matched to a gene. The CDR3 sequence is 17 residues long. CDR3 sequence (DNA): TGTGCCAGTAGTAAACGCTCTCCGGGACTAGCCTACAATGAGCAGTTCTTC. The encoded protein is CASSKRSPGLAYNEQFF. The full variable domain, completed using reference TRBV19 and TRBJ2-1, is DGGITQSPKYLFRKEGQNVTLSCEQNLNHDAMYWYRQDPGQGLRLIYYSQIVNDFQKGDIAEGYSVSREKKESFPLTVTSAQKNPTAFYLCASSKRSPGLAYNEQFFGPGTRLTVL.

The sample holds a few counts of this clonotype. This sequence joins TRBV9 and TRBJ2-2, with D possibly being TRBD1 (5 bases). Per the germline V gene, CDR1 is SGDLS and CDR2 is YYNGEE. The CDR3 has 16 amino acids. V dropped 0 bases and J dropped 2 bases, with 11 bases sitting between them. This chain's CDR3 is CASSVGVGRNTGELFF. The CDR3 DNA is TGTGCCAGCAGCGTAGGTGTGGGGCGCAACACCGGGGAGCTGTTTTTT.

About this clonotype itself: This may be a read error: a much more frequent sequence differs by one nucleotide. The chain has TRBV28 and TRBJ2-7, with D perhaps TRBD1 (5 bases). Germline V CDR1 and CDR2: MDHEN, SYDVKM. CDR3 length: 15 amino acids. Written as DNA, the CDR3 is TGTGCCAGCAGTTTTCAAGGGGCCCAGACCTACGAGGAGTACTTC. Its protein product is CASSFQGAQTYEEYF.

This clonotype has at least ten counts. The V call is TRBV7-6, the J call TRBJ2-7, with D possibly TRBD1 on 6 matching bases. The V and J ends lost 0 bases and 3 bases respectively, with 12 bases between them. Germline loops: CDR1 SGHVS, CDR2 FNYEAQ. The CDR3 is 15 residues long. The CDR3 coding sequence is TGTGCCAGCAGCTTAGCGCTGGGACAAGGCTACGAGCAGTACTTC. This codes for CASSLALGQGYEQYF.

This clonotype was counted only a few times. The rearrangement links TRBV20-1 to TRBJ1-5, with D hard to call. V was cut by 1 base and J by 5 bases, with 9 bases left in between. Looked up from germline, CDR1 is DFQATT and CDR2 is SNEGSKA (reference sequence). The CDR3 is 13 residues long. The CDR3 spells CSARGTVDQPQHF. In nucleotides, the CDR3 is TGCAGTGCTAGAGGCACAGTAGATCAGCCCCAGCATTTT.

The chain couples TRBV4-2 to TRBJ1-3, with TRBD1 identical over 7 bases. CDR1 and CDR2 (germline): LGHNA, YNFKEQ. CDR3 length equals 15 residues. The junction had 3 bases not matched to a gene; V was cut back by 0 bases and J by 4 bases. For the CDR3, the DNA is TGTGCCAGCAGCCAAGATGACAGGGCCGGAAACACCATATATTTT. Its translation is CASSQDDRAGNTIYF.

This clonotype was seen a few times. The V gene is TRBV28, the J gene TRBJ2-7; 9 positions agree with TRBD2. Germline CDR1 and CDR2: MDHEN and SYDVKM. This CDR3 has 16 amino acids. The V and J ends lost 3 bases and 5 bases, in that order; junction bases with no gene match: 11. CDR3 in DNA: TGTGCCAGCAGTTTGGCTAGCGGGACGTTCTTCAACGAGCAGTACTTC. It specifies CASSLASGTFFNEQYF.

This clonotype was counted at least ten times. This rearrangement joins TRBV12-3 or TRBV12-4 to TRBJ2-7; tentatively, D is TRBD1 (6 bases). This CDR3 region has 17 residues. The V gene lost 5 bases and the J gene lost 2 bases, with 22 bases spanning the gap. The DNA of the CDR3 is TGTGCCAGCAGTCCAACACGGGACACTGAAATTCCCTACGAGCAGTACTTC. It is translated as CASSPTRDTEIPYEQYF.

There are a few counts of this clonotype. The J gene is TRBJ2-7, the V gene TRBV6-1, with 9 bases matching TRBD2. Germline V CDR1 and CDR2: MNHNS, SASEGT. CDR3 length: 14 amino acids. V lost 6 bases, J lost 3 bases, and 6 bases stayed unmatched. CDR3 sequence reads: CASRLAGPGYEQYF. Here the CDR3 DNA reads TGTGCCAGCAGACTAGCGGGTCCTGGCTACGAGCAGTACTTC.

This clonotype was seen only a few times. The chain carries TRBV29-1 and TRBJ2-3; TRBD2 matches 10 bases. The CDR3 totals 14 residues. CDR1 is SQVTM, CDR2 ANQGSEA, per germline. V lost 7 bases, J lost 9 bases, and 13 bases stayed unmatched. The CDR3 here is CSGGSSGSRGTQYF. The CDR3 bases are TGCAGCGGAGGTTCTAGCGGGAGCCGCGGGACGCAGTATTTT.

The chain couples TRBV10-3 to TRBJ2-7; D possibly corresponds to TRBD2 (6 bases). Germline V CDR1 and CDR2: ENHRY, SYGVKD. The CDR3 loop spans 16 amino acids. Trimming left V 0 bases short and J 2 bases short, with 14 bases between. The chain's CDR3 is CAISESPFSGAYEQYF. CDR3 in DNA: TGTGCCATCAGTGAGTCCCCCTTTAGCGGAGCCTACGAGCAGTACTTC.

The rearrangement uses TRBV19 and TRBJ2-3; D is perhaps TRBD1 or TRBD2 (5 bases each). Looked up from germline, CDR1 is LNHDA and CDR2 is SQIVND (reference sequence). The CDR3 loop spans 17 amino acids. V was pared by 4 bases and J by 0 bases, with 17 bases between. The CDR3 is CASSTLRDASSTDTQYF. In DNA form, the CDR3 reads TGTGCCAGTAGTACACTCCGGGACGCATCTAGCACAGATACGCAGTATTTT.

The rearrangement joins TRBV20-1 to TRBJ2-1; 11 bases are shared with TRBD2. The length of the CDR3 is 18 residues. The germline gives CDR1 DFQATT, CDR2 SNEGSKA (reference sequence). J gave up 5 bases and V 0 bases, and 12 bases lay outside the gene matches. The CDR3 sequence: CSARDWGISSGRNNEQFF. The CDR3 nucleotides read TGCAGTGCTAGAGATTGGGGAATATCTAGCGGGAGGAACAATGAGCAGTTCTTC.

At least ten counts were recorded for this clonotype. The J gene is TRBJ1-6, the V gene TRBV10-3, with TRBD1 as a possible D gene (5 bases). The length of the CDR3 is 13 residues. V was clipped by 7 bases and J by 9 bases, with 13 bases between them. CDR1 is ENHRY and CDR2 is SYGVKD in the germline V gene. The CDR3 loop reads CAINRDVSSPLHF. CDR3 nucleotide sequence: TGTGCCATCAACCGGGACGTCTCTTCACCCCTCCACTTT.

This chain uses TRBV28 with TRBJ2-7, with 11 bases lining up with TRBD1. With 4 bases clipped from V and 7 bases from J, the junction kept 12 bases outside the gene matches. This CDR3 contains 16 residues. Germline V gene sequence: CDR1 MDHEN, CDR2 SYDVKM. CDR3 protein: CASSSPNGQGAREQYF. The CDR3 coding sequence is TGTGCCAGCAGTTCACCTAATGGACAGGGGGCGAGGGAGCAGTACTTC.

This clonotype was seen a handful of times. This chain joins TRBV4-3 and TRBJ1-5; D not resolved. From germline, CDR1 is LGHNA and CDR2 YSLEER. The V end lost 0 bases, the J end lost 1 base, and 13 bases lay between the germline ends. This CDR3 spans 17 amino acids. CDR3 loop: CASSQDYPQWSNQPQHF. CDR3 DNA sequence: TGCGCCAGCAGCCAAGATTATCCCCAATGGAGCAATCAGCCCCAGCATTTT.

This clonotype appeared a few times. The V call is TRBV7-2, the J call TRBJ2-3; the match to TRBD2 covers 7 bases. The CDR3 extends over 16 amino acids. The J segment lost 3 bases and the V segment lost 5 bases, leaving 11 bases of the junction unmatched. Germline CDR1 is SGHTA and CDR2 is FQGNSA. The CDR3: CASSPQEGGGTDTQYF. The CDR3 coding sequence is TGTGCCAGCAGCCCCCAGGAGGGCGGGGGAACAGATACGCAGTATTTT.

The CDR3 nucleotides read TGCGCCAGCAGCCCCACTCCGACTAGCGGGAACACCGGGGAGCTGTTTTTT. This gives the protein CASSPTPTSGNTGELFF. The rearrangement links TRBV4-3 to TRBJ2-2; 9 bases line up with TRBD2. Germline V lookup: CDR1 LGHNA, CDR2 YSLEER. With 4 bases clipped from V and 1 base from J, the junction kept 7 bases outside the gene matches. The CDR3 covers 17 residues.

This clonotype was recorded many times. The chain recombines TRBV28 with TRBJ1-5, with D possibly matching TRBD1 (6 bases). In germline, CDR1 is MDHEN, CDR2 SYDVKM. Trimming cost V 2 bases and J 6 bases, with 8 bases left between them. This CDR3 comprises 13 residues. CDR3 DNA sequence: TGTGCCAGCAGTTTAGGGGGCTTTCAGCCCCAGCATTTT. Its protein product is CASSLGGFQPQHF.

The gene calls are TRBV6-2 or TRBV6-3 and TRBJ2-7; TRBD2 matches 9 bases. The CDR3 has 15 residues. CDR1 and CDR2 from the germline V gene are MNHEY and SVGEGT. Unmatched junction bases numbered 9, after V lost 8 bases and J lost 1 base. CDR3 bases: TGTGCCAGCGAGCTAGCGGGAACTACGTCCTACGAGCAGTACTTC. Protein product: CASELAGTTSYEQYF.

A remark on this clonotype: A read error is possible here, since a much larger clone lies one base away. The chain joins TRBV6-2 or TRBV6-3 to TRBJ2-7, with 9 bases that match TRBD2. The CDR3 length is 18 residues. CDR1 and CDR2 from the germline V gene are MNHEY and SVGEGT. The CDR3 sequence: CASTYSKLAGTVYVEQYF. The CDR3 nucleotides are TGTGCCAGCACTTACTCGAAGCTAGCGGGAACCGTCTACGTCGAGCAGTACTTC.

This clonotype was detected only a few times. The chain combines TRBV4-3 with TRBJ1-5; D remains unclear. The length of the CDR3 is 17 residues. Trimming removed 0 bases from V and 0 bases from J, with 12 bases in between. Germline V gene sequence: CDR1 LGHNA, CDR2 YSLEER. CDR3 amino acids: CASSQDPAGLSNQPQHF. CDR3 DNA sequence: TGCGCCAGCAGCCAAGATCCGGCAGGACTTAGCAATCAGCCCCAGCATTTT.

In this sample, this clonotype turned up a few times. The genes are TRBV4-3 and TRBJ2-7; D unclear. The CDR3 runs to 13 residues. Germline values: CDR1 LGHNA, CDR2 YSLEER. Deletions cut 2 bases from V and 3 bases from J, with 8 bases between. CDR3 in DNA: TGCGCCAGCAGCCAATTTAAGGGCTACGAGCAGTACTTC. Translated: CASSQFKGYEQYF.

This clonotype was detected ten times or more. The CDR3 loop is CSASGGGDQPQHF. CDR3 nucleotides: TGCAGTGCCTCGGGAGGGGGCGATCAGCCCCAGCATTTT. V and J are TRBV20-1 and TRBJ1-5; TRBD1 agrees at 7 bases. The CDR3 is made up of 13 amino acids. V was pared by 6 bases and J by 5 bases, with 7 bases of the junction left unmatched. Germline CDR1 and CDR2: DFQATT and SNEGSKA (reference sequence).

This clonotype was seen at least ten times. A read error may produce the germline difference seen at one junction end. The CDR3 region has the DNA TGTGCCAGCGCACCGGGACTAGATTACGAGCAGTACTTC. The encoded protein is CASAPGLDYEQYF. The gene calls are TRBV18 and TRBJ2-7; 8 bases agree with TRBD2. Germline CDR1 and CDR2: KGHSH and LQKENI. The CDR3 sequence is 13 residues long. The full variable domain, rest sourced from reference TRBV18 and TRBJ2-7, is NAGVMQNPRHLVRRRGQEARLRCSPMKGHSHVYWYRQLPEEGLKFMVYLQKENIIDESGMPKERFSAEFPKEGPSILRIQQVVRGDSAAYFCASAPGLDYEQYFGPGTRLTVT.

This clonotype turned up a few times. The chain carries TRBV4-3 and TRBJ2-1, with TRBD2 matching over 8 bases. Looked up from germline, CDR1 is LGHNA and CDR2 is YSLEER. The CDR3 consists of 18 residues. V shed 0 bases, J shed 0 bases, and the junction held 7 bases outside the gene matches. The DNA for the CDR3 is TGCGCCAGCAGCCAAGATAAGATAGCGGGATTCTCCTACAATGAGCAGTTCTTC. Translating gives CASSQDKIAGFSYNEQFF.